The sequence of this T cell receptor (beta chain) was determined in a study of tissue T cells after allogeneic stem cell transplantation. In germline, CDR1 is KGHPV, CDR2 FQNQEV (reference sequence). V shed 2 bases and J shed 0 bases, with 4 bases lying between them. The CDR3 covers 13 residues. With respect to this clone: What it recognizes is unknown. Gene names are the mouse ones. The read terminates 1 residue ahead of where the CDR3 ends, so the germline J gene completes it.

Study-level results: In patients and mice, blood and spleen missed much of tissue repertoire.

Generated by immunoSEQ multiplex PCR, the TCRdb table keeps only in-frame clones and is missing some. This sample has 5,500 to 6,500 clones, with 35% to 50% found just once. Time point here: mouse harvest day 7 after allogeneic transplant. The graft held 10^6 splenic CD5+ T cells and 10^7 T-cell-depleted bone marrow cells. The chain links TRBV26 to TRBJ1-1; D not certain. Input material: skin. This receptor was obtained from a female BALB/c mouse given C57BL/6 T cells with graft-versus-host disease after an allogeneic hematopoietic cell transplant. CDR3 bases read: TGTGCCAGCAGTCTGAAGGCAAACACAGAAGTCTTC. Protein product: CASSLKANTEVF. The whole CDR3 protein reads CASSLKANTEVFF.